The 21 T cell receptor beta chains reported below all come from one sample, sequenced in a study of control samples from healthy donors and cancer patients. TCRdb's copy holds only in-frame clones and misses some; the assay was immunoSEQ multiplex PCR. Of about 150,000 clones listed, about 91% are singletons. What was sequenced was blood. These receptor sequences come from a man younger than 45 in good health.

The chain employs TRBV2 and TRBJ1-4, with 12 nucleotides matching TRBD1. V lost 6 bases to trimming and J lost 8 bases; unmatched junction nucleotides: 4. The CDR3 covers 14 residues. Germline loops: CDR1 SNHLY, CDR2 FYNNEI. This CDR3 reads CASSPGTGGEKLFF. The DNA for the CDR3 is TGTGCCAGCAGCCCCGGGACAGGGGGCGAAAAACTGTTTTTT.

Worth noting for this clone: At the DNA level, this CDR3 is encoded by other sequences in the same sample as well. The genes are TRBV5-1 and TRBJ1-1; no clear D gene. Germline values: CDR1 SGHRS, CDR2 YFSETQ. Trimming removed 5 bases from V and 1 base from J, with 12 bases in between. The CDR3 extends over 14 amino acids. The CDR3 protein is CASRPLDTNTEAFF. CDR3 coding DNA: TGCGCCAGCAGACCCCTTGACACGAACACTGAAGCTTTCTTT.

The genes are TRBV5-4 and TRBJ1-1; weak D call: TRBD1 (5 bases). This CDR3 contains 15 residues. Trimming left V 3 bases short and J 4 bases short, with 16 bases between. The germline CDR1 and CDR2 sequences are SGHNT and YYREEE (reference sequence). As DNA, the CDR3 is TGTGCCAGCAGCTCAACAGGTTTGGTTGGCACTGAAGCTTTCTTT. This translates into CASSSTGLVGTEAFF.

The CDR3 is CASSLSGGYNSPLHF. As DNA, the CDR3 is TGTGCCAGCAGTTTATCCGGGGGATATAATTCACCCCTCCACTTT. The V call is TRBV27, the J call TRBJ1-6; the D gene is possibly TRBD1 (5 bases). V was clipped by 0 bases and J by 4 bases, with 7 bases between them. The CDR3 spans 15 residues. CDR1 is MNHEY, CDR2 SMNVEV, per germline (reference sequence).

The gene calls are TRBV19 and TRBJ2-3, with 7 bases identical to TRBD1. J gave up 5 bases and V 5 bases, and 4 bases lay outside the gene matches. Germline lookup yields CDR1 LNHDA and CDR2 SQIVND (reference sequence). The CDR3 is 13 residues long. CDR3 protein: CASSLWTGDTQYF. CDR3 DNA: TGTGCCAGTAGTCTTTGGACAGGAGATACGCAGTATTTT.

The chain employs TRBV15 and TRBJ1-2; TRBD1 matches 7 bases. The length of the CDR3 is 14 residues. CDR1 LNHNV and CDR2 YYDKDF come from the germline V gene (reference sequence). After removal of 3 bases from V and 6 bases from J, the junction contained 7 bases not matched to a gene. The CDR3 nucleotides read TGTGCCACCAGCAGGGAAGACAGGGTTAATGGCTACACCTTC. Residues: CATSREDRVNGYTF.

The rearrangement links TRBV14 to TRBJ1-1; no firm D call. With 1 base removed from V and 2 bases from J, the gap between germline ends came to 8 bases. This CDR3 comprises 14 residues. Per the germline V gene, CDR1 is SGHDN and CDR2 is FVKESK. The CDR3, as DNA: TGTGCCAGCAGCCAAGTTGTGGGCAACACTGAAGCTTTCTTT. Its translation is CASSQVVGNTEAFF.

This chain links TRBV29-1 with TRBJ1-1; tentatively, D is TRBD1 (5 bases). This CDR3 region has 11 residues. V was cut by 6 bases and J by 6 bases, with 11 bases left in between. From germline, CDR1 is SQVTM and CDR2 ANQGSEA. In DNA, the CDR3 is TGCAGCGTGATCGGGGGGGCTGAAGCTTTCTTT. Translation: CSVIGGAEAFF.

The rearrangement links TRBV6-2 or TRBV6-3 to TRBJ1-4; tentatively, D is TRBD1 (5 bases). CDR3 length equals 17 residues. Trimming removed 6 bases at V and 2 bases at J, with 19 bases between. The germline V gene has CDR1 MNHEY and CDR2 SVGEGT. The CDR3 sequence: CASSNPRAESTNEKLFF. The CDR3 DNA follows: TGTGCCAGCAGCAACCCCAGGGCGGAGTCGACTAATGAAAAACTGTTTTTT.

This chain links TRBV13 with TRBJ1-1; 7 nucleotides match TRBD1. The CDR3 sequence is 16 residues long. Trimming removed 5 bases from V and 4 bases from J; junction bases left unmatched: 13. Per germline, CDR1 PRHDT and CDR2 FYEKMQ (reference sequence). Here the CDR3 reads CASSPRDRASGTEAFF. CDR3 nucleotides: TGTGCCAGCAGCCCACGAGACAGGGCGTCAGGCACTGAAGCTTTCTTT.

The V gene is TRBV4-1, the J gene TRBJ1-4, with D possibly TRBD1 on 6 matching bases. Germline loops: CDR1 MGHRA, CDR2 YSYEKL. Between the trimmed V and J ends, which lost 0 bases and 2 bases, there was a span of 19 bases. This CDR3 spans 19 amino acids. CDR3 amino acids: CASSQDSIWGASTNEKLFF. The CDR3 region has the DNA TGCGCCAGCAGCCAAGATTCAATTTGGGGGGCTAGTACTAATGAAAAACTGTTTTTT.

The chain uses TRBV9 and TRBJ2-3; 12 nucleotides match TRBD2. Germline trimming cut 1 base from V and 5 bases from J; bases unmatched to any gene: 5. Germline V CDR1 and CDR2: SGDLS, YYNGEE. CDR3 length: 16 residues. The CDR3 loop is CASSVPSGGAVDTQYF. In DNA form, the CDR3 reads TGTGCCAGCAGCGTACCTAGCGGGGGGGCCGTAGATACGCAGTATTTT.

J is TRBJ2-7 and V is TRBV9; 9 nucleotides line up with TRBD2. The CDR3 length is 14 residues. From germline, CDR1 is SGDLS and CDR2 YYNGEE. The J segment lost 3 bases and the V segment lost 4 bases, leaving 5 bases of the junction unmatched. The CDR3 reads CASSPSGVNYEQYF. In nucleotides, the CDR3 is TGTGCCAGCAGCCCTAGCGGGGTGAACTACGAGCAGTACTTC.

The chain couples TRBV19 to TRBJ2-7; tentative D call: TRBD1 (9 bases). Between the trimmed V and J ends, which lost 3 bases and 3 bases, there was a span of 18 bases. In germline, CDR1 is LNHDA, CDR2 SQIVND (reference sequence). This CDR3 has 16 residues. Here the CDR3 DNA reads TGTGCCAGTAGTATTCGGGGGGGACAGGGTATCTACGAGCAGTACTTC. The encoded protein is CASSIRGGQGIYEQYF.

The chain uses TRBV6-5 and TRBJ1-1; the match to TRBD1 covers 11 bases. Unmatched junction bases numbered 1, after V lost 2 bases and J lost 5 bases. The CDR3 contains 14 residues. Germline assignment: CDR1 MNHEY and CDR2 SVGAGI. CDR3 DNA: TGTGCCAGCAGTTACGGACAGGGGGCGACTGAAGCTTTCTTT. Translated: CASSYGQGATEAFF.

J is TRBJ1-6 and V is TRBV9; D might be TRBD1 (5 bases). V shed 0 bases and J shed 5 bases, with 9 bases lying between them. Germline V lookup: CDR1 SGDLS, CDR2 YYNGEE. This CDR3 has 15 residues. CDR3 loop: CASSVGRADNSPLHF. CDR3 sequence (DNA): TGTGCCAGCAGCGTAGGCAGGGCCGATAATTCACCCCTCCACTTT.

The V gene is TRBV7-9, the J gene TRBJ2-2; D tentatively fits TRBD1 or TRBD2 (5 bases each). V gave up 3 bases and J gave up 0 bases, with 11 bases separating them. The CDR3 consists of 16 residues. Germline values: CDR1 SEHNR, CDR2 FQNEAQ (reference sequence). The CDR3, as DNA: TGTGCCAGCAGCTTCGGGGCTTTCGCGAACACCGGGGAGCTGTTTTTT. Its protein product is CASSFGAFANTGELFF.

The V call is TRBV5-1, the J call TRBJ2-1; D may be TRBD2 (6 bases). The CDR3 is 14 amino acids. V lost 6 bases and J 1 base, leaving 11 bases between the germline ends. The germline V gene encodes CDR1 SGHRS and CDR2 YFSETQ. CDR3 in amino acids: CASTLGTSYNEQFF. CDR3 in DNA: TGCGCCAGCACTCTCGGGACTTCCTACAATGAGCAGTTCTTC.

This chain connects TRBV2 to TRBJ1-5; possible D gene TRBD1, 6 bases. The CDR3 runs to 15 residues. Germline-derived CDR1 and CDR2 are SNHLY and FYNNEI. Trimming pared 7 bases from V and 0 bases from J, leaving 13 bases between. CDR3 nucleotide sequence: TGTGCCAGCACCCTGACAGGAAATAGCAATCAGCCCCAGCATTTT. Its translation is CASTLTGNSNQPQHF.

The rearrangement uses TRBV29-1 and TRBJ1-2, with 7 positions matching TRBD1. Germline V lookup: CDR1 SQVTM, CDR2 ANQGSEA. Unmatched junction bases numbered 3, after V lost 4 bases and J lost 7 bases. The CDR3 covers 11 residues. CDR3 sequence (DNA): TGCAGCGTTGCGTACAGGGGTGGCTACACCTTC. It specifies CSVAYRGGYTF.

This chain links TRBV7-9 with TRBJ2-3; 7 bases match TRBD2. The CDR3 totals 16 residues. Trimming removed 4 bases from V and 2 bases from J; junction bases left unmatched: 9. In germline, CDR1 is SEHNR, CDR2 FQNEAQ (reference sequence). CDR3 region: CASSYPGLSDTDTQYF. CDR3 bases: TGTGCCAGCAGCTACCCGGGACTAAGTGACACAGATACGCAGTATTTT.